This T cell receptor beta chain comes out of a study of CD8 T cells in Susac syndrome. TCR beta from blood CD8+ and CD4+ T cells was sequenced. Trimming took off 5 bases at V and 2 bases at J, with 13 bases between the two ends. The CDR3 sequence is 14 residues long. CDR1 and CDR2 (germline): MDHEN, SYDVKM. The authors reverse transcribed roughly 0.5 to 1 ug RNA with random hexamers. Coverage of TCR beta CDR3 amplification by immunoSEQ multiplex PCR extended to 54 Vbeta and 13 Jbeta. TCRdb ran MiXCR on the immunoSEQ multiplex PCR reads and lists one entry per CDR3 protein. The table includes around 130,000 distinct CDR3 sequences, about 90% detected once.

The chain uses TRBV28 and TRBJ2-7; tentatively, D is TRBD2 (5 bases). The sequencing sample was made of CD8+ T cells from PBMCs. This TCR was sampled from a human donor with multiple sclerosis. The CDR3 protein is CASSLIGVTYEQYF. The CDR3 nucleotides read TGTGCCAGCAGTCTCATCGGGGTCACCTACGAGCAGTACTTC.